These 11 T cell receptor beta chains originate from one sample sequenced in a study of cytotoxic CD8 clonotypes in ibrutinib-treated CLL. Generated by immunoSEQ multiplex PCR, the TCRdb table keeps only in-frame clones and is missing some. The sample gives around 140,000 clones, about 78% of which show up once; 5.1% is in the top ten. Sequenced here: PBMCs, sampled after 24 months of ibrutinib treatment. Receptor source: a human donor with chronic lymphocytic leukemia.

Concerning this clone: Other DNA sequences in the sample encode the same CDR3. CDR3 residues: CASSVGQGNTIYF. CDR3 nucleotides: TGTGCCAGCAGCGTAGGGCAGGGGAACACCATATATTTT. The rearrangement joins TRBV9 to TRBJ1-3, with D possibly matching TRBD1 (6 bases). Germline V gene data show CDR1 as SGDLS and CDR2 as YYNGEE. This CDR3 is 13 amino acids long. V lost 0 bases and J lost 7, with 8 bases in between.

The chain carries TRBV6-5 and TRBJ1-4, with D unclear. This CDR3 is 14 amino acids long. Germline V gene sequence: CDR1 MNHEY, CDR2 SVGAGI. Trimming cost V 2 bases and J 5 bases, with 9 bases left between them. CDR3 sequence: CASSYVGPNEKLFF. In nucleotides, the CDR3 is TGTGCCAGCAGTTACGTAGGCCCGAATGAAAAACTGTTTTTT.

The genes are TRBV4-3 and TRBJ1-1; D may be TRBD1 (5 bases). V was shortened by 1 base and J by 0 bases, with 18 bases between the two germline ends. The CDR3 has 18 residues. Looked up from germline, CDR1 is LGHNA and CDR2 is YSLEER. The CDR3 coding sequence is TGCGCCAGCAGCCAAGGGGTTGGGACGTCGGGGGTGAACACTGAAGCTTTCTTT. As protein: CASSQGVGTSGVNTEAFF.

The rearrangement links TRBV7-9 to TRBJ1-2; no reliable D call. Germline CDR1 SEHNR, CDR2 FQNEAQ (reference sequence). The CDR3 consists of 15 residues. With 1 base removed from V and 2 bases from J, the gap between germline ends came to 11 bases. The CDR3 region has the DNA TGTGCCAGCAGCTTAGGGACGTTTCTAAACTATGGCTACACCTTC. It translates to CASSLGTFLNYGYTF.

This clone was detected only a few times. The chain carries TRBV5-6 and TRBJ1-6; D remains ambiguous. Trimming left V 1 base short and J 9 bases short, with 11 bases between. Germline V gene sequence: CDR1 SGHDT, CDR2 YYEEEE. This CDR3 region has 14 residues. CDR3 sequence reads: CASSLLGTASPLHF. CDR3 nucleotides: TGTGCCAGCAGCTTGTTGGGCACAGCTTCACCCCTCCACTTT. Full variable domain (outside the CDR3, taken from reference TRBV5-6 and TRBJ1-6): DAGVTQSPTHLIKTRGQQVTLRCSPKSGHDTVSWYQQALGQGPQFIFQYYEEEERQRGNFPDRFSGHQFPNYSSELNVNALLLGDSALYLCASSLLGTASPLHFGNGTRLTVT.

This chain links TRBV18 with TRBJ1-2; no clear D. V was trimmed by 3 bases and J by 7 bases, leaving 15 bases between them. The germline gives CDR1 KGHSH, CDR2 LQKENI. The CDR3 extends over 14 amino acids. Written as DNA, the CDR3 is TGTGCCAGCTCACCCCCGGTTGAAGTAGGTGGCTACACCTTC. Its protein product is CASSPPVEVGGYTF.

This clone was seen only once. V usage is TRBV7-2 and J usage is TRBJ2-4; possible D gene TRBD2, 7 bases. Germline V gene sequence: CDR1 SGHTA, CDR2 FQGNSA. The CDR3 covers 15 residues. V was trimmed by 5 bases and J by 6 bases, leaving 17 bases between them. The CDR3 here is CASSPSGGAANIQYF. DNA for the CDR3: TGTGCCAGCAGCCCCAGTGGGGGGGCGGCAAACATTCAGTACTTC.

The genes are TRBV6-5 and TRBJ2-5; D possibly uses TRBD1 or TRBD2 (5 bases each). Judging by the DNA end, TRBJ2-7 fits better; the J call may be wrong. CDR3 size: 15 residues. Looked up from germline, CDR1 is MNHEY and CDR2 is SVGAGI. CDR3 in DNA: TGTGCCAGCAGTTACGCGCAGGGTAGAGGGTACGAGCAGTACTTC. It encodes CASSYAQGRGYEQYF.

The chain combines TRBV6-5 with TRBJ2-3, with D hard to call. CDR1 MNHEY and CDR2 SVGAGI come from the germline V gene. The CDR3 loop spans 15 amino acids. V was pared by 0 bases and J by 6 bases, with 13 bases between. The CDR3 spells CASSYSTFRADTQYF. The CDR3 DNA follows: TGTGCCAGCAGTTACTCGACCTTTAGAGCCGATACGCAGTATTTT.

This chain joins TRBV7-8 and TRBJ1-1; D unclear. The germline V and J ends were trimmed by 8 bases and 0 bases, with 10 bases remaining between them. This CDR3 has 13 residues. Germline assignment: CDR1 SGHVS and CDR2 FQNEAQ. The DNA of the CDR3 is TGTGCCAGCCTACGGACCATGAACACTGAAGCTTTCTTT. Translating it yields CASLRTMNTEAFF.

In its sample, this clone was seen once. The V gene is TRBV10-3, the J gene TRBJ2-3, with D possibly TRBD2 on 6 matching bases. The germline V gene encodes CDR1 ENHRY and CDR2 SYGVKD. Trimming shortened V by 4 bases and J by 3 bases, and 11 bases separated the two germline ends. The CDR3 contains 14 residues. The CDR3 DNA follows: TGTGCCATCAGTGGTAGCGGTGGGACAGATACGCAGTATTTT. This encodes CAISGSGGTDTQYF.